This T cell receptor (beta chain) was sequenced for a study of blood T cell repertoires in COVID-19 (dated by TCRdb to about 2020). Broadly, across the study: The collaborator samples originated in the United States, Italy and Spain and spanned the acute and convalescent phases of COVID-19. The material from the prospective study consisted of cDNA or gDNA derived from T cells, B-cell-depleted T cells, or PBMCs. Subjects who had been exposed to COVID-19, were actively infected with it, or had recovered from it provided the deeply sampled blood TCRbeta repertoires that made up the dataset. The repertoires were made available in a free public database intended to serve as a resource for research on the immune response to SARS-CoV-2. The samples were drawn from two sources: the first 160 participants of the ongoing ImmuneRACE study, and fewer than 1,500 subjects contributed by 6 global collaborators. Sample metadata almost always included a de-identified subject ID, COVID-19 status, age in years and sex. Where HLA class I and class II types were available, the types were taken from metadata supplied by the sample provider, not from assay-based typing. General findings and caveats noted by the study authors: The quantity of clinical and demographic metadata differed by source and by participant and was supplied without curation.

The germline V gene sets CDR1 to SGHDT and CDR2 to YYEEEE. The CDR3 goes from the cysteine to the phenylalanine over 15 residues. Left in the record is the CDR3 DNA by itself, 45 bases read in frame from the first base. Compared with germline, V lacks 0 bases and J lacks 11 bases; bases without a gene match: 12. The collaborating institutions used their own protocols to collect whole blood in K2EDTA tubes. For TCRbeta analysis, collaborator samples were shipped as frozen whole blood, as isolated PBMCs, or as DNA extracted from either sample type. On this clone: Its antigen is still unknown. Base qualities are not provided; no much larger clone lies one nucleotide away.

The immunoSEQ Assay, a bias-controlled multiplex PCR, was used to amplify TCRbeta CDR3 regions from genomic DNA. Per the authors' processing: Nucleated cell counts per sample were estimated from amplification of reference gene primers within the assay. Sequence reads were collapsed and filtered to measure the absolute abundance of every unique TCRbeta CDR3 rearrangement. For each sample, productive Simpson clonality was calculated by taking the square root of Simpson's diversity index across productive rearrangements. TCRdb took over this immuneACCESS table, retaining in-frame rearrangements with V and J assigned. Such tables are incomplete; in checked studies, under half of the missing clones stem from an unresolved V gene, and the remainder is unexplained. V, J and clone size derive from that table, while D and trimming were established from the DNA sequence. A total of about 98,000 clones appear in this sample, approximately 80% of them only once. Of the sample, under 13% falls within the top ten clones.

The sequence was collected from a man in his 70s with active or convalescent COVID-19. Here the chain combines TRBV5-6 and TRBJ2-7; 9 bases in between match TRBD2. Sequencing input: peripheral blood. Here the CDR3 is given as CASSLAGASGGPEYF. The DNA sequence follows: TGTGCCAGCAGCTTGGCCGGGGCAAGCGGGGGGCCCGAGTACTTC.